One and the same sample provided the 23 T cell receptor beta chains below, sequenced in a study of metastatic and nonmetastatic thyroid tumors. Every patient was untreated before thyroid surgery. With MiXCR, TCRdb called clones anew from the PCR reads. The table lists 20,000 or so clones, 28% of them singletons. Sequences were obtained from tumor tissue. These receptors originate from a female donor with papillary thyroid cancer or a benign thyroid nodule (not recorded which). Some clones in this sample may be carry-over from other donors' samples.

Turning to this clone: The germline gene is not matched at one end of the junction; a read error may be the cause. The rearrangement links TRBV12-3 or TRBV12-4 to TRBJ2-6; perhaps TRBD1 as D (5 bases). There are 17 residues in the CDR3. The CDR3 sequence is CASSTMDTGSGANLLTF. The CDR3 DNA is TGTGCCAGCAGTACCATGGACACCGGCTCTGGGGCCAACCTCCTGACTTTC.

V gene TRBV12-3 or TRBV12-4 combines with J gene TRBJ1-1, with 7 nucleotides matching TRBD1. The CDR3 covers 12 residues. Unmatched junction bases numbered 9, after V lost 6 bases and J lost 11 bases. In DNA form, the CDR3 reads TGTGCCAGCAGAAGGGACAGCACTGCGGCTTTCTTT. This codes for CASRRDSTAAFF.

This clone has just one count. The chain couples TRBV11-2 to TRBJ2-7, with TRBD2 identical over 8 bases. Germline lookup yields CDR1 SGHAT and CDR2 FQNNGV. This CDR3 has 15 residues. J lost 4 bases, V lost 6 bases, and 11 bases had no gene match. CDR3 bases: TGTGCCAGCAGAACACCCGGGACTAGTTTATACGAGCAGTACTTC. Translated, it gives CASRTPGTSLYEQYF.

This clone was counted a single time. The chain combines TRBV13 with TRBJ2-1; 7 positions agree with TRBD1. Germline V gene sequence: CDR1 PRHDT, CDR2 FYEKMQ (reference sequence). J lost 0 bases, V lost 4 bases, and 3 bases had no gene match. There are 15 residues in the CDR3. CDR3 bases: TGTGCCAGCAGCTCCAGGGGGATCTCCTACAATGAGCAGTTCTTC. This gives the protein CASSSRGISYNEQFF.

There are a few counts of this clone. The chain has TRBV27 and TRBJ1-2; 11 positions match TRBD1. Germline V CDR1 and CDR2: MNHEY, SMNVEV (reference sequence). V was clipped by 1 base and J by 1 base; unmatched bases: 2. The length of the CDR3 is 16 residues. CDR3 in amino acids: CASSLWGTGGNYGYTF. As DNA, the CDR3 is TGTGCCAGCAGTTTATGGGGGACAGGGGGTAACTATGGCTACACCTTC.

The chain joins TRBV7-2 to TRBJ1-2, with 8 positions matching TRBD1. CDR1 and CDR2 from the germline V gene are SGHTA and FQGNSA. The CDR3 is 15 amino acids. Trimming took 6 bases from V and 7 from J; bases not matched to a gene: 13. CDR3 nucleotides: TGTGCCAGCAGGGAATCAACAGGGGGTCGCAGTGGCTACACCTTC. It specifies CASRESTGGRSGYTF.

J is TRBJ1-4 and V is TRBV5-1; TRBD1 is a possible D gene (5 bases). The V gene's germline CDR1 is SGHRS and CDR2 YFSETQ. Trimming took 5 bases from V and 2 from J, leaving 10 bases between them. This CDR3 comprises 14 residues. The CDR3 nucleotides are TGCGCCAGCAGAATGGGACTGACTAATGAAAAACTGTTTTTT. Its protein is CASRMGLTNEKLFF.

Here the CDR3 DNA reads TGTGCCAGCAGCCAAGATCCCCACCCCAGCTCACCCCTCCACTTT. Protein sequence: CASSQDPHPSSPLHF. The J gene is TRBJ1-6, the V gene TRBV3-1; D call uncertain. The CDR3 is 15 residues long. Trimming shortened V by 0 bases and J by 10 bases, and 13 bases separated the two germline ends. The germline V gene encodes CDR1 LGHDT and CDR2 YNNKEL (reference sequence).

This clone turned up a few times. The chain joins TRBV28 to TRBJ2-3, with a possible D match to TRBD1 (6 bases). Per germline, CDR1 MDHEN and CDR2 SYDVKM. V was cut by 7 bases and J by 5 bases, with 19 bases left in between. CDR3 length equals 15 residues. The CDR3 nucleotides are TGTGCCAGCATCCTAATCCAGGGGTGCGGAGATACGCAGTATTTT. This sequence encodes CASILIQGCGDTQYF.

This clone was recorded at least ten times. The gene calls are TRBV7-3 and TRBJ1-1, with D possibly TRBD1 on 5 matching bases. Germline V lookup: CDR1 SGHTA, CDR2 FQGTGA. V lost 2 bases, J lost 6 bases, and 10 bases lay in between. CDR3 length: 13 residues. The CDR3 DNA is TGTGCCAGCAGCTTACAGGGTTCGGCTGAAGCTTTCTTT. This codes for CASSLQGSAEAFF.

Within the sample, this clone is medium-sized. CDR3 loop: CAWSVGFIYGYTF. Here the CDR3 DNA reads TGTGCCTGGAGTGTGGGGTTTATCTATGGCTACACCTTC. The chain employs TRBV30 and TRBJ1-2; D gene unclear. Germline CDR1 reads GTSNPN; CDR2 reads SVGIG (reference sequence). The CDR3 is made up of 13 amino acids. V gave up 0 bases and J gave up 4 bases, with 9 bases separating them.

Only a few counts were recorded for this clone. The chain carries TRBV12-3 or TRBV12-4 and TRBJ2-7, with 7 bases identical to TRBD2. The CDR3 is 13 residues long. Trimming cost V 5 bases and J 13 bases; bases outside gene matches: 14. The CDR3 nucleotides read TGTGCCAGCAGTCCACACAGCGGGAACGATTATTACTTC. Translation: CASSPHSGNDYYF.

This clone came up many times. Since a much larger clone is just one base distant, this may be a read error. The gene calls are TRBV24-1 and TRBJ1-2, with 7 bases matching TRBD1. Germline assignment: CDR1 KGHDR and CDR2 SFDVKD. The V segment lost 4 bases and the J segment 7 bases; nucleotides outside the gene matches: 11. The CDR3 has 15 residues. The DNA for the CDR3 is TGTGCCACCAGTGACCATGACGGGACAGTCTGTGGCTACACCTTC. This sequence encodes CATSDHDGTVCGYTF.

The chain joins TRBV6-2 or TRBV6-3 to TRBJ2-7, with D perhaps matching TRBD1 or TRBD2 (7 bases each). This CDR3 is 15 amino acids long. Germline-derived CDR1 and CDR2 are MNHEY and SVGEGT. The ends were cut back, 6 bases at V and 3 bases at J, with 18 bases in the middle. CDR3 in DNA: TGTGCCAGCAGACAAACCGGGAGGACAGGCTACGAGCAGTACTTC. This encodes CASRQTGRTGYEQYF.

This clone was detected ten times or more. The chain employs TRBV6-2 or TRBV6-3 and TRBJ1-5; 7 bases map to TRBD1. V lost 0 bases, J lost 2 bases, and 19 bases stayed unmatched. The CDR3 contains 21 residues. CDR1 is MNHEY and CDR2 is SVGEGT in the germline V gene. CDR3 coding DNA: TGTGCCAGCAGTTACTCGAATCAAAATGGGCAGGGGGACTTAGGCAATCAGCCCCAGCATTTT. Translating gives CASSYSNQNGQGDLGNQPQHF.

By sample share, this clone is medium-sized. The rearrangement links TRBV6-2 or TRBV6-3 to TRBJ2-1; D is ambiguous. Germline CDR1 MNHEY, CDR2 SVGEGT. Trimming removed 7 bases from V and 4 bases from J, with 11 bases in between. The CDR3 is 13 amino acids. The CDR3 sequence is CASTQGSYNEQFF. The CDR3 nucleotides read TGTGCCAGCACACAAGGGTCTTACAATGAGCAGTTCTTC.

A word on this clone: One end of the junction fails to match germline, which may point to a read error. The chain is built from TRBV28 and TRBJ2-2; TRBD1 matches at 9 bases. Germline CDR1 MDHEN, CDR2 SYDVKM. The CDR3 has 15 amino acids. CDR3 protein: CASSDRGKFNGELFF. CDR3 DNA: TGTGCCAGCAGTGACAGGGGGAAATTTAACGGGGAGCTTTTTTTT.

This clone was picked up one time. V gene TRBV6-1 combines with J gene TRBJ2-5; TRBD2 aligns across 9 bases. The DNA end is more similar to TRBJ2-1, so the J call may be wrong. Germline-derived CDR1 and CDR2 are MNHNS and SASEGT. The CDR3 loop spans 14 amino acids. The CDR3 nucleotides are TGTGCCAGCAGTGAGCTAGCGGGGAGGAATGAGCAGTTCTTC. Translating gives CASSELAGRNEQFF.

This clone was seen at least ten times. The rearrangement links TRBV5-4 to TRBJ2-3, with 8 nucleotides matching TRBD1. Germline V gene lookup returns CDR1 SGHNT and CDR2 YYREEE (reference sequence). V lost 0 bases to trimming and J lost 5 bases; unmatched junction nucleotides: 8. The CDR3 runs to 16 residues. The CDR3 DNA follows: TGTGCCAGCAGCTTGGCAGGGGGCCGGAAATTAGATACGCAGTATTTT. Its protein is CASSLAGGRKLDTQYF.

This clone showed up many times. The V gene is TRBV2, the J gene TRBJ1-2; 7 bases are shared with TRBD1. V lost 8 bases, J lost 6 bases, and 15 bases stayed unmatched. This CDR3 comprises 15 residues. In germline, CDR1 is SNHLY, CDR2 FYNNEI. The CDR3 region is CASFPRQGNYDGYTF. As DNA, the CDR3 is TGTGCCAGCTTCCCCCGACAGGGCAACTATGATGGCTACACCTTC. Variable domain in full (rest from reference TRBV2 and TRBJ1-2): EPEVTQTPSHQVTQMGQEVILRCVPISNHLYFYWYRQILGQKVEFLVSFYNNEISEKSEIFDDQFSVERPDGSNFTLKIRSTKLEDSAMYFCASFPRQGNYDGYTFGSGTRLTVV.

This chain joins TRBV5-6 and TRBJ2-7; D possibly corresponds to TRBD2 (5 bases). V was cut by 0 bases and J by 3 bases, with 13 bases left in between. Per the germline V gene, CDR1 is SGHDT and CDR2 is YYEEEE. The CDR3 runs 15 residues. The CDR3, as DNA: TGTGCCAGCAGCTTGGGAGCGGAAGCCCTCTACGAGCAGTACTTC. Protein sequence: CASSLGAEALYEQYF.

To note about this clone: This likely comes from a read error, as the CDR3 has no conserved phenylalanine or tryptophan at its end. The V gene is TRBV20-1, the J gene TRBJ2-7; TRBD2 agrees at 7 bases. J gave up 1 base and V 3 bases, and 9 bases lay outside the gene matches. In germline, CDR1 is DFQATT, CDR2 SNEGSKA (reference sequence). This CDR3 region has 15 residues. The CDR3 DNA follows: TGCAGTGCTAGTAGATGGGGAGGGACTTCCTACGAGCAGTACTCC. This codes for CSASRWGGTSYEQYS.

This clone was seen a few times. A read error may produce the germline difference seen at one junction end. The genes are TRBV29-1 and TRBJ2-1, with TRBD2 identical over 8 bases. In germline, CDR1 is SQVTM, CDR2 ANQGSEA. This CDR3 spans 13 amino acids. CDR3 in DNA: TGCATCGTTGAGGGCCTAGCGGGCCTTGAGCAGTTCTTC. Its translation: CIVEGLAGLEQFF.